This T cell receptor (beta chain) is from a study of shared clonotypes between healthy human individuals (dated by TCRdb to 2018 to 2021). About the study as a whole: Three men and a couple of women, aged 18 to 49 years, made up the cohort. For each donor, CD4 naive and CD4 memory were each given three plates, CD8 naive was given two plates, and CD8 memory was given one plate. Libraries were prepared and TCR repertoires were sequenced by different laboratories using diverse techniques, in order to increase sequencing depth and limit assay-specific biases. Between about 0.85 and 9.5 billion PBMCs per donor were obtained by leukapheresis. To estimate repertoire size and how much clonotypes are shared between individuals, the study performed deep sequencing of blood TCR repertoires from about five healthy adults.

From cysteine to phenylalanine, the CDR3 is 14 amino acids long. CDR3 DNA is the only sequence kept; it has 42 bases, read in frame from the first base. CDR1 SGHDT and CDR2 YYEEEE were looked up in the germline V gene. The V and J ends are trimmed by 1 base and 6 bases, leaving 11 bases between them. The paper as a whole reports these results and caveats: Incomplete sequencing was indicated by rarefaction of sorted-subset datasets, despite the large sequencing depth. Based on pairwise subsampling, the degree of clonotype sharing among donors was expected to be affected by sequencing depth. Sampling was limited to blood, and TCR repertoires in tissue likely differ from TCR repertoires in blood. Across a handful of donors, 5% to 6% of naive CD4, 3% to 4% of naive CD8, roughly 2.2% of memory CD4, and approximately 0.4% of memory CD8 clonotypes were shared. Because the study included only a small number of donors, the genetic and exposure-history diversity represented was limited. Larger estimated clonotype richness was generally found for naive subsets than for memory subsets. Clonotypes shared by all four sorted-subset donors showed higher generation probabilities than non-shared clonotypes.

Healthy HIV-negative adults with no recently reported acute infections or vaccinations were included as donors. Every donor was a Caucasian adult residing in Nashville, Tennessee, USA. CD4+ T cells were enriched by magnetic negative selection; naive cells were then positively selected on CD45RA, and the negative fraction formed the memory subset. Blood was obtained by leukapheresis, after which PBMCs were separated by Ficoll-Histopaque density gradient centrifugation and cryopreserved in liquid nitrogen vapor phase. Analytical flow cytometry was used to check the purity and quantity of each magnetically sorted T cell population. From each sorted fraction, genomic DNA was isolated and quantified by UV absorbance on a Nanodrop 2000c. Using the deep immunoSEQ assay, TCR CDR3 regions were amplified from genomic DNA by multiplex PCR. Extracted genomic DNA from each cell subset was distributed evenly across all wells of several immunoSEQ 96-well plates, and each plate was treated as a replicate. For sorted subsets, approximately 190 ng of genomic DNA, equivalent to 30,000 or so T cell genomes, went into each replicate PCR. Purified libraries were quantified with a Qubit 3.0 fluorometer, sized on a Bioanalyzer 2100, and re-quantified with the KAPA Library Quantification kit. Every immunoSEQ 96-well plate was sequenced on a dedicated single-read 150-cycle Illumina NextSeq 550 flow cell. Processing in the source paper ran as follows. The immunoSEQ output contained only junctional sequences without quality scores, so filtering could not match that applied to full-length reads. To assign V/J genes and CDR3, sequences were annotated against IMGT germline references using PyIR, a Python wrapper for IgBLAST v1.9. Any read was removed if the V/J assignment was weak (E-value above 1e-6), the CDR3 was missing, or the read contained stop codons, out-of-frame junctions, or ambiguous translated residues. A V3J clonotype was defined by an identical inferred V gene, J gene, and CDR3 amino acid sequence. To compute the percentage overlap between repertoires, the number of shared unique clonotypes was divided by the size of the smaller repertoire. Repertoire richness was assessed with RTK rarefaction, the Chao1 estimator, and Recon v2.1 estimates of unobserved clonotypes. OLGA was used to compute generation probabilities for all TCRbeta clonotypes that the gDNA method yielded from a few donors. Drawn from immuneACCESS, this table holds only the in-frame rearrangements with V and J called that TCRdb kept. Clones are partly lost; checked studies trace under half to an unresolved V gene and leave the rest unexplained. Clonal size and the V and J genes are those of that table, whereas D and trimming came from the DNA. Present in this sample are 600,000 to 700,000 clones, approximately 73% of which were seen just once. The biggest ten clones account for 1.5% to 2% of the sample.

Remarks on this clone: Its specific antigen is unknown. The input lacks base qualities; no much larger clone sits a single base away.

The chain is assembled from TRBV5-6 and TRBJ2-1; matching of 6 bases hints at TRBD1 as the D gene. The receptor comes from a woman in her twenties or thirties in good health. Specimen: memory CD4+ T cells sorted from blood. The cell subset or site label for this specimen denotes: CD45RA-negative fraction. The sequenced DNA: TGTGCCAGCAGCTTGATAGTCAGGGGCAATGAGCAGTTCTTC. It is translated as CASSLIVRGNEQFF.